This T cell receptor (beta chain) was documented in a study of shared clonotypes between healthy human individuals. Study observations and caveats: Sampling used blood alone; tissue repertoires probably differ.

V was shortened by 2 bases and J by 1 base, with 10 bases between the two germline ends. CDR3 length: 15 residues. Germline values: CDR1 SGHTA, CDR2 FQGNSA. Produced via immunoSEQ multiplex PCR; TCRdb's table is partial and in-frame only. Altogether approximately 2,000,000 clones are present, roughly 90% being singletons, with the ten largest covering approximately 0.4%. Comments on this clone: Its specificity is not known.

The split of CD4+ cells yielded CD45RA+ naive and CD45RA-negative memory subsets. The sample consisted of naive CD4+ T cells from PBMCs. Described subset: CD45RA+ positively selected. The receptor comes from a man aged 18 to 30 in good health. Some clones in this sample may be carry-over from other donors' samples. The chain carries TRBV7-2 and TRBJ2-3; D remains ambiguous. The CDR3 sequence is CASSLIAQGTDTQYF. The CDR3 region has the DNA TGTGCCAGCAGCTTAATCGCGCAGGGCACAGATACGCAGTATTTT.